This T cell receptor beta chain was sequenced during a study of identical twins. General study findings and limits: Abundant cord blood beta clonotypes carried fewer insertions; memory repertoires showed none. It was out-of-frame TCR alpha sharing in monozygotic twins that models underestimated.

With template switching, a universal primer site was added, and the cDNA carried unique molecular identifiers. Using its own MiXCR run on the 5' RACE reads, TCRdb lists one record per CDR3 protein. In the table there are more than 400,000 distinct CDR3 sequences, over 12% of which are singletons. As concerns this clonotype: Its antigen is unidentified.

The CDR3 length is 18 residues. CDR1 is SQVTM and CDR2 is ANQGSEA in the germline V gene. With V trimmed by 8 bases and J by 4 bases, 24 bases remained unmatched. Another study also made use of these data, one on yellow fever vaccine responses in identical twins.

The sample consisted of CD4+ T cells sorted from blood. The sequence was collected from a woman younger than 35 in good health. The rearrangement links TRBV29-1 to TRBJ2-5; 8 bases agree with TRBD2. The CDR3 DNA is TGCAGCTCCAGGGGATTGGGGACTAGTTCACCCCCGAGAGAGACCCAGTACTTC. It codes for CSSRGLGTSSPPRETQYF.